The 10 T cell receptor beta chains below were found in one sample sequenced in a study of response to subunit inactivated influenza vaccine. MiXCR, applied by TCRdb to the RT-PCR reads, yields one record per CDR3 protein. The sample includes 650,000 to 800,000 distinct CDR3 sequences, around a sixth seen only once; the top ten take about a tenth. The sequenced sample was PBMCs from blood, obtained roughly 5 days after vaccination. The receptor set was obtained from a man aged 45-65 years who received an inactivated influenza vaccine.

CDR3 coding DNA: TGTGCCAGCAGCCGCCAGGGCGCGGCCACTGAAGCTTTCTTT. Amino acid sequence: CASSRQGAATEAFF. The rearrangement joins TRBV6-1 to TRBJ1-1; possible D gene TRBD1, 5 bases. Trimming stripped 6 bases from V and 4 bases from J, with 15 bases between. The germline V gene encodes CDR1 MNHNS and CDR2 SASEGT. CDR3 size: 14 residues.

This clonotype occurred a few times. V gene TRBV20-1 combines with J gene TRBJ2-7, with 7 bases identical to TRBD1. CDR1 and CDR2 (germline): DFQATT, SNEGSKA (reference sequence). The CDR3 consists of 14 residues. Trimming at V came to 6 bases and at J to 0 bases, leaving 8 bases not matched to a gene. Written as DNA, the CDR3 is TGCAGTGCAATACAGGGGATAATCTCCTACGAGCAGTACTTC. Translation: CSAIQGIISYEQYF.

As to this clonotype: This sequence may be a read error, since a much larger clone differs from it by one base. The chain couples TRBV27 to TRBJ2-3; 9 bases fit TRBD2. V gave up 6 bases and J gave up 0 bases; unmatched junction bases: 4. The CDR3 contains 15 residues. CDR1 and CDR2 from the germline V gene are MNHEY and SMNVEV (reference sequence). The chain's CDR3 is CASRRLAASTDTQYF. In DNA form, the CDR3 reads TGTGCCAGCAGAAGACTAGCGGCTAGCACAGATACGCAGTATTTT.

This clonotype appeared a few times. The genes are TRBV6-1 and TRBJ1-1; D gene ambiguous. Trimming took 8 bases from V and 2 from J, leaving 12 bases between them. The germline V gene encodes CDR1 MNHNS and CDR2 SASEGT. The CDR3 totals 13 residues. DNA of the CDR3: TGTGCCAGCGCCCGTGTGGTTAACACTGAAGCTTTCTTT. It encodes CASARVVNTEAFF.

This clonotype was detected once. This rearrangement joins TRBV11-2 to TRBJ1-1; TRBD1 matches 8 bases. This CDR3 spans 15 amino acids. CDR1 and CDR2 (germline): SGHAT, FQNNGV. The J segment lost 4 bases and the V segment lost 1 base, leaving 5 bases of the junction unmatched. The CDR3 here is CASSLVRGRGTEAFF. The CDR3 DNA reads as TGTGCCAGCAGCTTAGTCAGGGGGCGAGGCACTGAAGCTTTCTTT.

V gene TRBV6-5 combines with J gene TRBJ1-1, with D possibly TRBD1 on 5 matching bases. Deletions cut 1 base from V and 2 bases from J, with 11 bases between. CDR3 length equals 15 residues. Looked up from germline, CDR1 is MNHEY and CDR2 is SVGAGI. The CDR3 is CASSYWYGGNTEAFF. The DNA for the CDR3 is TGTGCCAGCAGTTACTGGTACGGGGGTAACACTGAAGCTTTCTTT.

The V call is TRBV5-5, the J call TRBJ1-4, with 7 bases aligning to TRBD1. The germline V gene encodes CDR1 SGHKS and CDR2 YYEKEE (reference sequence). After removal of 3 bases from V and 6 bases from J, the junction contained 8 bases not matched to a gene. The CDR3 runs to 15 residues. This CDR3 is CASSSEPTGYEKLFF. As DNA, the CDR3 is TGTGCCAGCAGCTCCGAGCCGACAGGGTATGAAAAACTGTTTTTT.

This clonotype was detected a few times. The rearrangement links TRBV9 to TRBJ2-5, with a weak D call TRBD1 (6 bases). The CDR3 runs to 14 residues. CDR1 and CDR2 (germline): SGDLS, YYNGEE. Trimming cost V 3 bases and J 0 bases, with 9 bases left between them. CDR3 coding DNA: TGTGCCAGCAGCGAAGGACAGAACCAAGAGACCCAGTACTTC. Its translation: CASSEGQNQETQYF. Looking up the rest from reference TRBV9 and TRBJ2-5 gives the full variable domain: DSGVTQTPKHLITATGQRVTLRCSPRSGDLSVYWYQQSLDQGLQFLIQYYNGEERAKGNILERFSAQQFPDLHSELNLSSLELGDSALYFCASSEGQNQETQYFGPGTRLLVL.

This clonotype has a handful of counts. The chain has TRBV4-2 and TRBJ2-7; D is unclear. CDR1 and CDR2 from the germline V gene are LGHNA and YNFKEQ. V was shortened by 1 base and J by 6 bases, with 10 bases between the two germline ends. The CDR3 spans 13 residues. The CDR3 loop is CASSQGSNGEQYF. The CDR3 bases are TGTGCCAGCAGCCAAGGCTCCAACGGCGAGCAGTACTTC.

This clonotype was found a few times. The chain links TRBV12-3 or TRBV12-4 to TRBJ1-2; D gene ambiguous. CDR3 size: 13 residues. V lost 3 bases and J 4 bases, leaving 9 bases between the germline ends. The CDR3 coding sequence is TGTGCCAGCAGTTTTAGGGCGAGCTATGGCTACACCTTC. Its translation is CASSFRASYGYTF.